The 10 T cell receptor beta chains below were found in one sample sequenced in a study of cytotoxic CD8 clonotypes in ibrutinib-treated CLL. The method was immunoSEQ multiplex PCR; TCRdb's version includes in-frame clones alone and lacks a portion of them. The data hold about 200,000 clones, with approximately 70% observed a single time. Specimen: PBMCs, collected after 12 months of ibrutinib treatment. Receptors originate from a human donor with chronic lymphocytic leukemia.

V is TRBV28 and J is TRBJ1-2; TRBD1 might be the D (6 bases). The V gene's germline CDR1 is MDHEN and CDR2 SYDVKM. The CDR3 has 13 residues. V dropped 4 bases and J dropped 8 bases, with 14 bases sitting between them. CDR3 in amino acids: CASSSSDRGGYTF. The DNA of the CDR3 is TGTGCCAGCAGTTCCTCGGACAGAGGGGGCTACACCTTC.

The chain couples TRBV30 to TRBJ2-7; D not certain. CDR1 GTSNPN and CDR2 SVGIG come from the germline V gene (reference sequence). This CDR3 has 11 residues. The V end lost 0 bases, the J end lost 7 bases, and 7 bases lay between the germline ends. CDR3 sequence (DNA): TGTGCCTGGAGTGTACGGTTGGAGCAGTACTTC. Translation gives CAWSVRLEQYF.

This chain joins TRBV30 and TRBJ1-1; tentatively, D is TRBD1 (6 bases). This CDR3 region has 13 residues. Germline V gene lookup returns CDR1 GTSNPN and CDR2 SVGIG (reference sequence). V was trimmed by 5 bases and J by 5 bases, leaving 15 bases between them. This CDR3 reads CAWAPGEWTEAFF. The CDR3, as DNA: TGTGCCTGGGCCCCAGGGGAATGGACTGAAGCTTTCTTT. Based on the CDR3 plus reference TRBV30 and TRBJ1-1, the full variable domain is SQTIHQWPATLVQPVGSPLSLECTVEGTSNPNLYWYRQAAGRGLQLLFYSVGIGQISSEVPQNLSASRPQDRQFILSSKKLLLSDSGFYLCAWAPGEWTEAFFGQGTRLTVV.

There are a few counts of this clone. The chain carries TRBV6-5 and TRBJ1-2; D perhaps matches TRBD1 (5 bases). Between the trimmed V and J ends, which lost 3 bases and 2 bases, there was a span of 13 bases. Germline CDR1 and CDR2: MNHEY and SVGAGI. There are 15 residues in the CDR3. The CDR3 spells CASSYNQGRNYGYTF. Written as DNA, the CDR3 is TGTGCCAGCAGTTATAACCAGGGACGAAACTATGGCTACACCTTC.

Here the CDR3 DNA reads TGTGCCACCAGCACGATACAGGGGCTCCTTTATAGCAATCAGCCCCAGCATTTT. Translating gives CATSTIQGLLYSNQPQHF. The chain has TRBV15 and TRBJ1-5; TRBD1 agrees at 7 bases. The V and J ends lost 4 bases and 0 bases, in that order; junction bases with no gene match: 12. The CDR3 extends over 18 amino acids. Germline CDR1 reads LNHNV; CDR2 reads YYDKDF (reference sequence).

J is TRBJ2-1 and V is TRBV5-1, with 7 bases matching TRBD2. V gave up 7 bases and J gave up 2 bases; unmatched junction bases: 6. There are 14 residues in the CDR3. Per germline, CDR1 SGHRS and CDR2 YFSETQ. CDR3 loop: CASLPGLAYNEQFF. The CDR3 nucleotides read TGCGCCAGCCTGCCCGGACTAGCCTACAATGAGCAGTTCTTC.

J is TRBJ2-1 and V is TRBV6-5; 8 bases match TRBD1. J gave up 8 bases and V 6 bases, and 6 bases lay outside the gene matches. There are 13 residues in the CDR3. The germline V gene encodes CDR1 MNHEY and CDR2 SVGAGI. CDR3 sequence reads: CASSYGQGYEQFF. DNA for the CDR3: TGTGCCAGCAGCTACGGACAGGGCTATGAGCAGTTCTTC.

This clone turned up a few times. The J gene is TRBJ2-5, the V gene TRBV4-1, with D possibly being TRBD1 (5 bases). The ends were cut back, 5 bases at V and 5 bases at J, with 18 bases in the middle. The CDR3 has 15 residues. Germline CDR1 reads MGHRA; CDR2 reads YSYEKL. The DNA of the CDR3 is TGCGCCAGCAGCTCCGGACAAGGGATTGTGGAGACCCAGTACTTC. Its protein is CASSSGQGIVETQYF.

The CDR3 DNA reads as TGTGCCAGCAGTTTGGGGCAGAAATATGGCTACACCTTC. This sequence encodes CASSLGQKYGYTF. The chain joins TRBV6-5 to TRBJ1-2, with a weak D call TRBD1 (5 bases). The CDR3 has 13 residues. From germline, CDR1 is MNHEY and CDR2 SVGAGI. V gave up 4 bases and J gave up 5 bases, with 11 bases separating them.

The chain recombines TRBV7-3 with TRBJ2-5; D is perhaps TRBD2 (6 bases). Gene TRBJ2-7 matches the end of the DNA better, so the J call may be wrong. CDR1 and CDR2 from the germline V gene are SGHTA and FQGTGA. CDR3 length: 14 residues. The CDR3 reads CASSLAGGGYEQYF. As DNA, the CDR3 is TGTGCCAGCAGCTTAGCCGGGGGAGGCTACGAGCAGTACTTC.